The present T cell receptor (beta chain) was sequenced within a study of beta chain features in type 1 diabetes. This clone showed up just a few times. Its target is unknown. Trimming removed 8 bases from V and 1 base from J; junction bases left unmatched: 6. The germline V gene encodes CDR1 SQVTM and CDR2 ANQGSEA. The CDR3 spans 14 residues. The study's findings and limits: There was a moderate but significant shortening of TCRB CDR3s in all four CD4+ subsets of Type 1 diabetes patients.

Sequenced material consisted of expressed TCRB transcripts (all of the isolated RNA was reverse transcribed). Naive, central memory and regulatory T cell samples produced a mean of about 3.4 million reads. TCRdb's copy holds only in-frame clones and misses some; the assay was immunoSEQ multiplex PCR. The data hold 55,000 to 80,000 clones, with about 50% observed a single time. This clonotype was obtained from a man aged 30 to 39 with type 1 diabetes. Source material: central memory CD4+ T cells from blood. The chain is built from TRBV29-1 and TRBJ2-3; TRBD2 matches 10 bases. The CDR3 DNA sequence: TGCAGCACCTCCGGGACTAGCGGCACAGATACGCAGTATTTT. Residues: CSTSGTSGTDTQYF.